The clone carrying this T cell receptor (beta chain) was observed a single time. The sample comes from a study of control samples from healthy donors and cancer patients. V was clipped by 6 bases and J by 4 bases, with 11 bases between them. The CDR3 sequence is 13 residues long. From germline, CDR1 is SNHLY and CDR2 FYNNEI. Some clones are missing from TCRdb's copy, which holds only in-frame ones; the method was immunoSEQ multiplex PCR. The sample includes over 200,000 clones, around 80% of them seen just once. The receptor was isolated from a woman aged 55-69 years with lung cancer. The sequencing sample was made of PBMCs. This chain connects TRBV2 to TRBJ2-3, with D tentatively TRBD2 (6 bases). CDR3: CASRREPSDTQYF. The CDR3 bases are TGTGCCAGCAGGCGGGAACCTTCAGATACGCAGTATTTT.